This T cell receptor beta chain was documented in a study of STAT5B mutations in CD4+ large granular lymphocyte leukemia. Assay used: immunoSEQ multiplex PCR; TCRdb lists only in-frame clones, some missing. This table has around 48,000 clones, roughly two thirds appearing once. The clonotype comes from a human donor in good health. Sequencing was carried out using CD4+ T cells from blood buffy coats.

CDR3 amino acids: CAISGTGHYGYTF. Here the CDR3 DNA reads TGTGCCATCAGTGGGACAGGTCACTATGGCTACACCTTC. The V gene is TRBV10-3, the J gene TRBJ1-2; 7 positions match TRBD1. The CDR3 is 13 residues long. J was trimmed by 3 bases and V by 4 bases; bases with no gene match: 2. The germline V gene has CDR1 ENHRY and CDR2 SYGVKD.